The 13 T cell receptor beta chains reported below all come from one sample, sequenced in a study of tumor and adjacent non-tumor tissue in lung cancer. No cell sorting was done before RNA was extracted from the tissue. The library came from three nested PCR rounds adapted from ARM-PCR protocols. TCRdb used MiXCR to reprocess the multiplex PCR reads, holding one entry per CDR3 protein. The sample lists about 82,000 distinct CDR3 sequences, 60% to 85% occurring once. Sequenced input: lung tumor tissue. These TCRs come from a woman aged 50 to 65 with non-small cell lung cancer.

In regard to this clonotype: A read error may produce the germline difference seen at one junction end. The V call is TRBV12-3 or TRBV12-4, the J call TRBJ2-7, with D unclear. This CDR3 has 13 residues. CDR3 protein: CVSSFETVYEQYF. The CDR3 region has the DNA TGTGTCAGCAGTTTCGAAACGGTCTACGAACAGTACTTC.

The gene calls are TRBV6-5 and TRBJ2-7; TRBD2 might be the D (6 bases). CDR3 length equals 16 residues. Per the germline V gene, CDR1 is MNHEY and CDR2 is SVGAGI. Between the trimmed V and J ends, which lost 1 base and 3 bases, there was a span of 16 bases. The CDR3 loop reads CASSYFPSISGYEQYF. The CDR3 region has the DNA TGTGCCAGCAGTTACTTCCCCTCGATTAGCGGCTACGAGCAGTACTTC.

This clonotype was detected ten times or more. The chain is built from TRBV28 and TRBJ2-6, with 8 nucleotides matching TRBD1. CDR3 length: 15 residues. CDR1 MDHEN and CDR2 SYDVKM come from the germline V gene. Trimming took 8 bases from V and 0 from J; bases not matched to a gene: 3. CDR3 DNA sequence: TGTGCCAGCCGGACAGGGCCCTCTGGGGCCAACGTCCTGACTTTC. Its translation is CASRTGPSGANVLTF.

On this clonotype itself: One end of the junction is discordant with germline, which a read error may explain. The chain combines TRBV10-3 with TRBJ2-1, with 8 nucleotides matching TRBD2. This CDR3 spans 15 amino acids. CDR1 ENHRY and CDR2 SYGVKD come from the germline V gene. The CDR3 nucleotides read TGTGCCATCAGTGAGTCCCCGGGAGGGAACAATGAGCGGTTCTTC. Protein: CAISESPGGNNERFF.

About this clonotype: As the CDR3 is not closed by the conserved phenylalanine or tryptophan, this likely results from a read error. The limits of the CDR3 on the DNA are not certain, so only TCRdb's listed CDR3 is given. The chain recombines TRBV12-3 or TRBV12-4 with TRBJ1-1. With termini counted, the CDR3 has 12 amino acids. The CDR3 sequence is CASSWQWTEAFY.

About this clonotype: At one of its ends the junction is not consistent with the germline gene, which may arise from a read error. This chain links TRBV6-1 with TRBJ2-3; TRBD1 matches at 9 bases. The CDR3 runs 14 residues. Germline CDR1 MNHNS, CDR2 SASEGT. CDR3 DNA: TGTCCCAGCAGTGGCACAGGGGGCCGTGGTACGCAGTATTTT. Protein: CPSSGTGGRGTQYF.

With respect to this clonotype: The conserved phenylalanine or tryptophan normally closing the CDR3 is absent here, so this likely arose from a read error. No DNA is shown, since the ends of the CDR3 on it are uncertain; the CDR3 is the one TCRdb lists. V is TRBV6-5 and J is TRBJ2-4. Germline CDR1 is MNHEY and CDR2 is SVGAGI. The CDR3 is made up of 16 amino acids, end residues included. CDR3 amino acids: CASSEGARLAKNIEYL.

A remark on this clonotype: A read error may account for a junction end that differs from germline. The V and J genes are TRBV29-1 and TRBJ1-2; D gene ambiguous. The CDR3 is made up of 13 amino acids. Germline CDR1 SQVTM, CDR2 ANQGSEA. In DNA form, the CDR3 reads TGCAGCGCCGAGATAGCTAGGAACTATGGCTACATCTTC. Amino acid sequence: CSAEIARNYGYIF. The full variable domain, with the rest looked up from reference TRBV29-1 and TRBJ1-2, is SAVISQKPSRDICQRGTSLTIQCQVDSQVTMMFWYRQQPGQSLTLIATANQGSEATYESGFVIDKFPISRPNLTFSTLTVSNMSPEDSSIYLCSAEIARNYGYIFGSGTRLTVV.

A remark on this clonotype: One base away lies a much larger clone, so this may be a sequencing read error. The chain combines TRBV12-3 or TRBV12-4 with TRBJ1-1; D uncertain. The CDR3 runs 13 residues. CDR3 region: CAISYGSSTEAFF. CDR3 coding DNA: TGTGCCATCAGTTACGGGTCGAGCACTGAAGCTTTCTTT.

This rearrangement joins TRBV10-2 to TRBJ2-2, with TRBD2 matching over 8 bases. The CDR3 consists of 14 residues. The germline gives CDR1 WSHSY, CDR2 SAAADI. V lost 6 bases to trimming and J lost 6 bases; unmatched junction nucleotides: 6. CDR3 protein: CASRGGLAPGELFF. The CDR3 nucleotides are TGCGCCAGCAGGGGAGGACTAGCCCCCGGGGAGCTGTTTTTT.

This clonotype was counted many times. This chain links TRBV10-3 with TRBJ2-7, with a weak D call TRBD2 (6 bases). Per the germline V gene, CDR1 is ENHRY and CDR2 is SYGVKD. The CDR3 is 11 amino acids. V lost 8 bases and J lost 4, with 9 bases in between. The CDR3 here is CAIGAGYEQYF. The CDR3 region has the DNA TGTGCCATCGGGGCGGGGTACGAGCAGTACTTC.

CDR3 loop: CASNSSGAGGETQYF. In nucleotides, the CDR3 is TGTGCCAGCAACTCGTCCGGGGCAGGAGGCGAGACCCAGTACTTC. V usage is TRBV11-2 and J usage is TRBJ2-5; D is possibly TRBD1 or TRBD2 (5 bases each). Trimming pared 7 bases from V and 5 bases from J, leaving 20 bases between. This CDR3 contains 15 residues. Germline V gene data show CDR1 as SGHAT and CDR2 as FQNNGV.

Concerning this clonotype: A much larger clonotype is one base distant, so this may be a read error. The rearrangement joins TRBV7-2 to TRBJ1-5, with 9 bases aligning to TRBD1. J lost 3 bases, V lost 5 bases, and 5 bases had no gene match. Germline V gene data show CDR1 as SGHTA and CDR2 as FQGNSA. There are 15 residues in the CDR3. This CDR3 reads CASSPTGGDNQPQHF. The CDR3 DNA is TGTGCCAGCAGCCCGACAGGGGGGGACAATCAGCCCCAGCATTTT. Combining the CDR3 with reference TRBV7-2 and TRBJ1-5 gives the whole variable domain GAGVSQSPSNKVTEKGKDVELRCDPISGHTALYWYRQSLGQGLEFLIYFQGNSAPDKSGLPSDRFSAERTGGSVSTLTIQRTQQEDSAVYLCASSPTGGDNQPQHFGDGTRLSIL.